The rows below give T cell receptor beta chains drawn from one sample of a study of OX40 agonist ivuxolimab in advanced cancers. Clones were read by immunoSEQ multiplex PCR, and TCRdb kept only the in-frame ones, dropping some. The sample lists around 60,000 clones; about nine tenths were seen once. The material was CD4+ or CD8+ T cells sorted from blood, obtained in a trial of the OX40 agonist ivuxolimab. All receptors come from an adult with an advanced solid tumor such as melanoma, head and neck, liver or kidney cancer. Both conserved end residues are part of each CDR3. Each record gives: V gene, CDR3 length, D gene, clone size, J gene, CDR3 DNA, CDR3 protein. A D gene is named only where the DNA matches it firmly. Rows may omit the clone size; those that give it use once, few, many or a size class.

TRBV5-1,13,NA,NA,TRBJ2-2,TGCGCCAGCAGCCCCATGGACACCGGGGAGCTGTTTTTT,CASSPMDTGELFF
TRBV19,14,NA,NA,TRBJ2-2,TGTGCCAGTAGTACCCCAGGGCTCACCGGGGAGCTGTTTTTT,CASSTPGLTGELFF
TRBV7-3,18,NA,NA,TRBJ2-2,TGTGCCAGCAGCACCTCGTTAGGACAGCGATTCGACACCGGGGAGCTGTTTTTT,CASSTSLGQRFDTGELFF
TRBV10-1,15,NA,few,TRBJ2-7,TGCGCCAGCAGTGAATTTGCGACTAGGACGGGTGAGCAGTACTTC,CASSEFATRTGEQYF
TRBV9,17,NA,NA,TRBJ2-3,TGTGCCAGCAGCGTCAACGCCGGGACTTGGCGGACAGATACGCAGTATTTT,CASSVNAGTWRTDTQYF
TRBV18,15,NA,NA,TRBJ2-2,TGTGCCAGCTCACCGGGGAGGCACAGCACCGGGGAGCTGTTTTTT,CASSPGRHSTGELFF
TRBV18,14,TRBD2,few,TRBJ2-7,TGTGCCAGCTCACCTAGACTAGCGGATTACGAGCAGTACTTC,CASSPRLADYEQYF
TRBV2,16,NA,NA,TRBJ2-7,TGTGCCAGCAGAGACGCTTCCGGGTGGACCTCCTACGAGCAGTACTTC,CASRDASGWTSYEQYF
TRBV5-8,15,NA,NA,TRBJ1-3,TGTGCCAGCAGCTTATGGGGGTTCTCTGGAAACACCATATATTTT,CASSLWGFSGNTIYF
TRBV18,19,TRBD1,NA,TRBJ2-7,TGTGCCAGCTCGCTCGCCGGGACAGGGGGATTTAGGGTATCCTACGAGCAGTACTTC,CASSLAGTGGFRVSYEQYF
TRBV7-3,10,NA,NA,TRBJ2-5,TGTGCCAGCAGCTTAGAGACCCAGTACTTC,CASSLETQYF
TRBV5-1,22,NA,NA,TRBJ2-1,TGCGCCAGCAGCGACGACGACCCCCGGGGGCCCAGCGGGCGAAGCTCCTACAATGAGCAGTTCTTC,CASSDDDPRGPSGRSSYNEQFF
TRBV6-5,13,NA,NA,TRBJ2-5,TGTGCCAGCAGCGGGGGCCGGTGGGAGACCCAGTACTTC,CASSGGRWETQYF
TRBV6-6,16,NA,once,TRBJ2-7,TGTGCCAGCAGCCCCCTCTTCTCGGGAGTCGCCTACGAGCAGTACTTC,CASSPLFSGVAYEQYF
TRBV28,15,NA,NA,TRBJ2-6,TGTGCCAGCAGGGGGGGTAACTCTGGGGCCAACGTCCTGACTTTC,CASRGGNSGANVLTF
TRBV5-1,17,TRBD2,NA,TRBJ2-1,TGCGCCAGCAGCCCCCCCACTAGCGGAGATTCCTACAATGAGCAGTTCTTC,CASSPPTSGDSYNEQFF
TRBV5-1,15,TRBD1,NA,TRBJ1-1,TGCGCCAGCAGCTTGGATCCGACAGGGCCGCTGCGAGCTTTCTTT,CASSLDPTGPLRAFF
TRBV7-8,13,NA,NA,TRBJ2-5,TGTGCCAGCAGCCCCCCAGTACAAGAGACCCAGTACTTC,CASSPPVQETQYF
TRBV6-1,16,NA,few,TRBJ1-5,TGTGCCAGCAGTGAAGAGGGACCCTATAGCAATCAGCCCCAGCATTTT,CASSEEGPYSNQPQHF
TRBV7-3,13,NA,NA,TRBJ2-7,TGTGCCAGCAGCCCGATATCGGGGGACAGGCAGTACTTC,CASSPISGDRQYF
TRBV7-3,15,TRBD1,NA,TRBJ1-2,TGTGCCAGCAGCTTCTCGGGACAGAGGTTCTATGGCTACACCTTC,CASSFSGQRFYGYTF
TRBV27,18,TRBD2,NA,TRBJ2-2,TGTGCCAGCAGTTTAAGAACGACTAGCGGGAGACCCACCGGGGAGCTGTTTTTT,CASSLRTTSGRPTGELFF
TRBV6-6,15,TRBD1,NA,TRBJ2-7,TGTGCCAGCTCCGGGGACAGGGGGATATCCTACGAGCAGTACTTC,CASSGDRGISYEQYF
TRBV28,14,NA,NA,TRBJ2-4,TGTGCCAGCACAGGGGGGTATGCCAAAAACATTCAGTACTTC,CASTGGYAKNIQYF
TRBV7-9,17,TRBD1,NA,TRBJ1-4,TGTGCCAGCAGCTATACCGGGACAGGACGCACTAATGAAAAACTGTTTTTT,CASSYTGTGRTNEKLFF
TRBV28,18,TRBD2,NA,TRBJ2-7,TGTGCCAGCAGTTACCCCCTTTCGCTAGCGGGAGGCCCCTACGAGCAGTACTTC,CASSYPLSLAGGPYEQYF
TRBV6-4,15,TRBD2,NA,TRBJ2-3,TGTGCCAGAGGACTAGCGGGAGTGCCTGGAGATACGCAGTATTTT,CARGLAGVPGDTQYF
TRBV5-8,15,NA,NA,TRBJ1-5,TGTGCCAGCAGCTTGGCGGGGTATAGCAATCAGCCCCAGCATTTT,CASSLAGYSNQPQHF
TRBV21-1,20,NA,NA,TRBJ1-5,TGTGCCCACCCAAACTCCCGGACAGGAGAATCTCCCCTAGGAACTCAGCCCCAGCATTTT,CAHPNSRTGESPLGTQPQHF
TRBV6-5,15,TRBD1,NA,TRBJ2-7,TGTGCCAGCAGTCCCGACAGGGGCGCCTCCTACGAGCAGTACTTC,CASSPDRGASYEQYF
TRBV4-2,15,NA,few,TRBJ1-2,TGTGCCAGCAGCCAAGAACACTCATCATTCGGTGGCTACACCTTC,CASSQEHSSFGGYTF
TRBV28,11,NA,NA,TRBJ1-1,TGTGCCAGCTATATGAACACTGAAGCTTTCTTT,CASYMNTEAFF
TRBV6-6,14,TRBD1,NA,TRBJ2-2,TGTGCCAGCAGGGGACAGGGGGAGGCCGGGGAGCTGTTTTTT,CASRGQGEAGELFF
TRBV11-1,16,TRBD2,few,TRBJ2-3,TGTGCCAGCAGCTCGGGACTAGCGGGAGTTGCAGATACGCAGTATTTT,CASSSGLAGVADTQYF
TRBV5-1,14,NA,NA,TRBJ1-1,TGCGCCAGCAGCTTGGAAGGGGCGAACACTGAAGCTTTCTTT,CASSLEGANTEAFF
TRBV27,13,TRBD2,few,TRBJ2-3,TGTGCCAGCAGTGGACGGGAGGGAGATACGCAGTATTTT,CASSGREGDTQYF
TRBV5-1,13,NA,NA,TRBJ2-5,TGCGCCAGCAGCTTCTCGAGGCAAGAGACCCAGTACTTC,CASSFSRQETQYF
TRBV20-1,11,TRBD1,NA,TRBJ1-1,TGCAGTGCCCCGACAGGGAGGGAAGCTTTCTTT,CSAPTGREAFF
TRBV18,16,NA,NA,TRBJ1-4,TGTGCCAGCTCACCCTTCAGTAGGGGGGGCGGTGAAAAACTGTTTTTT,CASSPFSRGGGEKLFF
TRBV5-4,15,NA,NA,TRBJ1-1,TGTGCCAGCAGCATGTCATCGGGGGTCGGTACTGAAGCTTTCTTT,CASSMSSGVGTEAFF
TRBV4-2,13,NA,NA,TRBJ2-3,TGTGCCAGCAGCCAACCAGTCACAGATACGCAGTATTTT,CASSQPVTDTQYF
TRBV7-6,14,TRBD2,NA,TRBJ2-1,TGTGCCAGCAGCACCCGACTAGCGGGTGGTGAGCAGTTCTTC,CASSTRLAGGEQFF
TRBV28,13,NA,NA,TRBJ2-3,TGTGCCAGCAGTAAACAGGGACCAGATACGCAGTATTTT,CASSKQGPDTQYF
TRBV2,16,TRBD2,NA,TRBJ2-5,TGTGCCAGCAGTGCCAGACTAGCGGGAGGACAAGAGACCCAGTACTTC,CASSARLAGGQETQYF
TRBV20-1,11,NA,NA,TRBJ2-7,TGCAGTGCTGCCCTGGGATACGAGCAGTACTTC,CSAALGYEQYF
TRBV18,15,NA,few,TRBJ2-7,TGTGCCAGCTCACCAGAGGGACACCCTACCTACGAGCAGTACTTC,CASSPEGHPTYEQYF
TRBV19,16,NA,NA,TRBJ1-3,TGTGCCAGTAGTCCCAGGACCGTCCGGACTGGAAACACCATATATTTT,CASSPRTVRTGNTIYF
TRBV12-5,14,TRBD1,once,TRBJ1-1,TGTGCTAGTGGGGGACAGGGGGTAATCACTGAAGCTTTCTTT,CASGGQGVITEAFF
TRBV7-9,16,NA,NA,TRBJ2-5,TGTGCCAGCAGCAAGAGCGGGCAGACCCTTGGAGAGACCCAGTACTTC,CASSKSGQTLGETQYF
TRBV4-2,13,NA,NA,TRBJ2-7,TGTGCCAGCAGCTCAGGGACGAACTACGAGCAGTACTTC,CASSSGTNYEQYF
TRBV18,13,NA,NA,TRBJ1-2,TGTGCCAGCTCACCAGGGTCGGACTATGGCTACACCTTC,CASSPGSDYGYTF
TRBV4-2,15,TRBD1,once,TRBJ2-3,TGTGCCAGCAGCCAAGGGGGACAGGGACCAGATACGCAGTATTTT,CASSQGGQGPDTQYF
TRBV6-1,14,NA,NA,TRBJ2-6,TGTGCCAGCAGTCTCAAGGATGGGGCCAACGTCCTGACTTTC,CASSLKDGANVLTF
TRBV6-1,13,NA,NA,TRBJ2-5,TGTGCCAGCAGCCCTGGTGGCAGAGAGACCCAGTACTTC,CASSPGGRETQYF
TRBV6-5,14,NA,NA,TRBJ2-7,TGTGCCAGCAGTTACGTTGGGGGTCTCAAGGAGGAGTACTTC,CASSYVGGLKEEYF
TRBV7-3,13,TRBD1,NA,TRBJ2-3,TGTGCCAGCAGCCGACAGGGGACAGATACGCAGTATTTT,CASSRQGTDTQYF
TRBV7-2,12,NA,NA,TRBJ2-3,TGTGCCAGCAGCTTACTGACGGATACGCAGTATTTT,CASSLLTDTQYF
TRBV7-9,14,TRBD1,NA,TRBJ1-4,TGTGCCAGCAGAGTGGGACAGGGTCTTGAAAAACTGTTTTTT,CASRVGQGLEKLFF
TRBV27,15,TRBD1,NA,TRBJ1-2,TGTGCCAGCAGCCCAAGACAGGGGGTAGGGTATGGCTACACCTTC,CASSPRQGVGYGYTF